Here is one T cell receptor beta chain with its context. The antigen remains undetermined. This CDR3 is 13 amino acids long. Germline V gene lookup returns CDR1 SGHNT and CDR2 YYREEE (reference sequence). The V segment lost 2 bases and the J segment 3 bases; nucleotides outside the gene matches: 1. This sample was included in a study of cytomegalovirus exposure and HLA in healthy donors. Study-level findings and limits: Many donors shared some public TCRs, even though most TCR sequences were rare. Prior analysis indicated that the majority of TCR beta V segments exhibited productivity approximately 87% or approximately 30% of the time.

PCR involved 60 Vbeta and 13 Jbeta primers. Only in-frame clones appear in the TCRdb table, and some are missing; sequencing was by immunoSEQ multiplex PCR. This sample's clone table lists approximately 40,000 clones. The TCR comes from a human donor in good health. The chain carries TRBV5-4 and TRBJ2-7; 8 bases line up with TRBD1. Sequenced input: PBMCs. DNA of the CDR3: TGTGCCAGCAGCTTCGGGACAGGCTACGAGCAGTACTTC. It encodes CASSFGTGYEQYF.